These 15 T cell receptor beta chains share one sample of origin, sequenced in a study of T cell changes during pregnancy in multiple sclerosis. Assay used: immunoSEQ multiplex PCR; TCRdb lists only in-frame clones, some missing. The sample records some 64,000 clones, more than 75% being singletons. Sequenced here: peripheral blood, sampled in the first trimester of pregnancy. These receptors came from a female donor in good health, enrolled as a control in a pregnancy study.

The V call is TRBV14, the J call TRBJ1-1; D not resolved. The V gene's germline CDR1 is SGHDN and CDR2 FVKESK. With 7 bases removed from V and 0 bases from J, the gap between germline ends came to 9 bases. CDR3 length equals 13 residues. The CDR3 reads CASTRGLNTEAFF. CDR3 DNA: TGTGCCAGCACCCGAGGCCTGAACACTGAAGCTTTCTTT.

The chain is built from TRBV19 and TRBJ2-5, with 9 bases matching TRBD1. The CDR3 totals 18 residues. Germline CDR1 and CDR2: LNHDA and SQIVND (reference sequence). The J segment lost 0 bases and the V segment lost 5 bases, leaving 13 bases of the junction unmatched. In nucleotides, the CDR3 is TGTGCCAGTAGTTTTTGGACAGGGGCACCTTCTTACCAAGAGACCCAGTACTTC. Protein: CASSFWTGAPSYQETQYF.

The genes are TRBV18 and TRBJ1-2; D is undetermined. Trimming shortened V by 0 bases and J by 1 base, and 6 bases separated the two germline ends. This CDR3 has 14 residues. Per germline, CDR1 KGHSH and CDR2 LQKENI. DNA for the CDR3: TGTGCCAGCTCACCACCGTCAATTAACTATGGCTACACCTTC. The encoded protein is CASSPPSINYGYTF.

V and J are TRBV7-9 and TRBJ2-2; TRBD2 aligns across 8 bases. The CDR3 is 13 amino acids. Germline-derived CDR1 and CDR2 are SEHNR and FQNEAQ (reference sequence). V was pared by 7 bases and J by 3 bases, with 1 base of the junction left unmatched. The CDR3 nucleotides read TGTGCCAGCAACGGGAGGGACACCGGGGAGCTGTTTTTT. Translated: CASNGRDTGELFF.

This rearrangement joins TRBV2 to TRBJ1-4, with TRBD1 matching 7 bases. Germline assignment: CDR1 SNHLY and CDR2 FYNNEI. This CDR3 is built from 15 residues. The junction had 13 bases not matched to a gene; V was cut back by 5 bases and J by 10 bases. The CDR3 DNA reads TGTGCCAGCAGTTATGAAGACAGGGTACGAGGAAAACTGTTTTTT. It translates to CASSYEDRVRGKLFF.

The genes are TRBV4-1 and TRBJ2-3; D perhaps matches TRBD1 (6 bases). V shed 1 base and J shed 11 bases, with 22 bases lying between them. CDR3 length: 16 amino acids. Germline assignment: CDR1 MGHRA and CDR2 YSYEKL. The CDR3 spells CASSQVDSGGLDGQYF. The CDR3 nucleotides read TGCGCCAGCAGCCAAGTTGACAGTGGGGGCCTTGATGGGCAGTATTTT.

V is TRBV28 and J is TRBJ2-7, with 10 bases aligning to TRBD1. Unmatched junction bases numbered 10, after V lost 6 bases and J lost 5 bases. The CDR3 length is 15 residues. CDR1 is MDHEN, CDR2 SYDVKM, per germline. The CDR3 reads CASRLPGQGRDEQYF. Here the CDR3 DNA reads TGTGCCAGCAGACTACCGGGACAGGGGAGGGACGAGCAGTACTTC.

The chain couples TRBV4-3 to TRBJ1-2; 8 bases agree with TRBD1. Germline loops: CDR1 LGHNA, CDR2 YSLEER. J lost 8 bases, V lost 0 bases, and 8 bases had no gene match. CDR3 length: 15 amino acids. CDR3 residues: CASSQDATGVRGYTF. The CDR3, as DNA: TGCGCCAGCAGCCAAGACGCGACAGGGGTTCGGGGCTACACCTTC.

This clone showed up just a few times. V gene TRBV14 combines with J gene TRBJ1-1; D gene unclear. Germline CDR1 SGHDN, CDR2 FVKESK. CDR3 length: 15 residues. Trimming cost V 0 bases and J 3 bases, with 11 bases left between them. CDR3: CASSQDTPLYTEAFF. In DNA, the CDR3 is TGTGCCAGCAGCCAAGATACCCCTCTATACACTGAAGCTTTCTTT.

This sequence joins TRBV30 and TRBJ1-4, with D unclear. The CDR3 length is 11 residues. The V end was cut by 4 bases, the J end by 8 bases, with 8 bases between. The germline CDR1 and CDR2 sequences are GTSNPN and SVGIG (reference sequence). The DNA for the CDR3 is TGTGCCTGGACAAAAAGCGAAAAACTGTTTTTT. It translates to CAWTKSEKLFF. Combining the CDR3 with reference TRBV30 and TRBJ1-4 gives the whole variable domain SQTIHQWPATLVQPVGSPLSLECTVEGTSNPNLYWYRQAAGRGLQLLFYSVGIGQISSEVPQNLSASRPQDRQFILSSKKLLLSDSGFYLCAWTKSEKLFFGSGTQLSVL.

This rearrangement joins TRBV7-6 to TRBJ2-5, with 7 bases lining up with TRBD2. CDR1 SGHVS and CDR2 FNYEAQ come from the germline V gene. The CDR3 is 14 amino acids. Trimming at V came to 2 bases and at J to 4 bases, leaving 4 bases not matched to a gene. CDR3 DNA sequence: TGTGCCAGCAGCTTAAGCGGGACTATAGAGACCCAGTACTTC. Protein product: CASSLSGTIETQYF.

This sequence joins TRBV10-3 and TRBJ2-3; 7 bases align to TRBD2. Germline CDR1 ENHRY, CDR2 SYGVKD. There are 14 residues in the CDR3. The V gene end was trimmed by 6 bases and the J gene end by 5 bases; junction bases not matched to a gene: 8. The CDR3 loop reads CAIRPGLVEDTQYF. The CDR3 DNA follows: TGTGCCATCAGGCCCGGACTAGTTGAAGATACGCAGTATTTT.

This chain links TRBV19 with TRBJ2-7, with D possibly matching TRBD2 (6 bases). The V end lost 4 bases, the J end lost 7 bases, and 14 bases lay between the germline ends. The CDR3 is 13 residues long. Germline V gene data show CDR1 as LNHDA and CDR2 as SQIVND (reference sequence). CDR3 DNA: TGTGCCAGTAGTACGGGCGCGGGACGGGAGCAGTACTTC. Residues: CASSTGAGREQYF.

Written as DNA, the CDR3 is TGTGCCAGCAACCGATACATACTGAGGGATCAGCCCCAGCATTTT. This encodes CASNRYILRDQPQHF. This chain connects TRBV5-4 to TRBJ1-5; no definite D call. Trimming removed 6 bases from V and 5 bases from J, with 18 bases in between. This CDR3 is 15 amino acids long. Germline-derived CDR1 and CDR2 are SGHNT and YYREEE (reference sequence).

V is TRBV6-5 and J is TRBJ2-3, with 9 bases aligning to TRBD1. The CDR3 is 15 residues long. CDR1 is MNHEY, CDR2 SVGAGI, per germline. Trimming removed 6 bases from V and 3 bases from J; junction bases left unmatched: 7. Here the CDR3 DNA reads TGTGCCAGCAGGTCTGACAGGGGGGTTACAGATACGCAGTATTTT. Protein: CASRSDRGVTDTQYF.